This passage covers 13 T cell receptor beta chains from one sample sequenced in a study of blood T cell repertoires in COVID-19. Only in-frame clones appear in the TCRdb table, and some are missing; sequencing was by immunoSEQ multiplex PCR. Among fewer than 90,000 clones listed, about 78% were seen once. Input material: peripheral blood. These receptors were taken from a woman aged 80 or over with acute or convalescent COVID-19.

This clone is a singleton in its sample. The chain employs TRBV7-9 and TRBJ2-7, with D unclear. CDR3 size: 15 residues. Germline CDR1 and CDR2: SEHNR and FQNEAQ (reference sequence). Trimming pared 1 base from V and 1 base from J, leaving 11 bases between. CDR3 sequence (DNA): TGTGCCAGCAGCTTAGTTGGCCCAACATCCTACGAGCAGTACTTC. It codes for CASSLVGPTSYEQYF.

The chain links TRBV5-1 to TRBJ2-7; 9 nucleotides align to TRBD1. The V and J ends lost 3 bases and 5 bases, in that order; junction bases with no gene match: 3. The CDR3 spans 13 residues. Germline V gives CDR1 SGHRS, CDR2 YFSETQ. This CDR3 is CASSYRGPNEQYF. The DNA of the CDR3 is TGCGCCAGCAGCTACAGGGGGCCGAACGAGCAGTACTTC. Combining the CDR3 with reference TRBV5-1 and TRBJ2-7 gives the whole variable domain KAGVTQTPRYLIKTRGQQVTLSCSPISGHRSVSWYQQTPGQGLQFLFEYFSETQRNKGNFPGRFSGRQFSNSRSEMNVSTLELGDSALYLCASSYRGPNEQYFGPGTRLTVT.

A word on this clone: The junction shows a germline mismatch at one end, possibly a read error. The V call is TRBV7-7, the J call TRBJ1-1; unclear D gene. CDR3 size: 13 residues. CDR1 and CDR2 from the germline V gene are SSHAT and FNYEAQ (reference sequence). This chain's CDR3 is CASSLSLSTEAFF. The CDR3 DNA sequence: TGTGCTAGCAGCTTATCACTCTCTACTGAAGCTTTCTTT.

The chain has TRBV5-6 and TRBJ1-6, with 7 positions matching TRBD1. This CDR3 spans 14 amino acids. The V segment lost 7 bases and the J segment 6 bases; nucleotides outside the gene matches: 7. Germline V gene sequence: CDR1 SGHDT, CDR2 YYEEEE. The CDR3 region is CASSGDRANSPLHF. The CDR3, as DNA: TGTGCCAGCTCTGGAGACAGGGCTAATTCACCCCTCCACTTT.

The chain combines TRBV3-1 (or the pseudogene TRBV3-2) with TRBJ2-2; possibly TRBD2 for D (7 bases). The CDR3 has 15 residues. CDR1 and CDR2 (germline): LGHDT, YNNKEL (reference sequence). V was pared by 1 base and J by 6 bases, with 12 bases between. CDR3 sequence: CASSQGFGGPGELFF. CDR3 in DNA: TGTGCCAGCAGCCAAGGTTTCGGGGGGCCCGGGGAGCTGTTTTTT.

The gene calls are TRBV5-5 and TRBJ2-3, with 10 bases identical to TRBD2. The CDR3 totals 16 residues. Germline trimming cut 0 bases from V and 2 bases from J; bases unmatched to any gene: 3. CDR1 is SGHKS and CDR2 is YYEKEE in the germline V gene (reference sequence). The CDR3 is CASSLGTSGTTDTQYF. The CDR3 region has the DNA TGTGCCAGCAGCTTGGGGACTAGCGGAACCACAGATACGCAGTATTTT. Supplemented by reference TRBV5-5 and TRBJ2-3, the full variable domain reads DAGVTQSPTHLIKTRGQQVTLRCSPISGHKSVSWYQQVLGQGPQFIFQYYEKEERGRGNFPDRFSARQFPNYSSELNVNALLLGDSALYLCASSLGTSGTTDTQYFGPGTRLTVL.

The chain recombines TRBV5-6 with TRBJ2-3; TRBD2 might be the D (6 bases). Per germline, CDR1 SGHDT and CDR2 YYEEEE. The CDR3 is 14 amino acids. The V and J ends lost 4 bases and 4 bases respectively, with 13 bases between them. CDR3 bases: TGTGCCAGCAGCGCCTGGGACTCCCCAGATACGCAGTATTTT. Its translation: CASSAWDSPDTQYF.

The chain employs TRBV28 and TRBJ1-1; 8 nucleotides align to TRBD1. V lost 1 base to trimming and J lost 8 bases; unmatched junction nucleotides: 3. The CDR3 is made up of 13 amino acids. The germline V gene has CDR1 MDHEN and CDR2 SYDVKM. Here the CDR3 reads CASSLLGTGEAFF. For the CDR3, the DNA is TGTGCCAGCAGTTTATTGGGGACAGGCGAAGCTTTCTTT.

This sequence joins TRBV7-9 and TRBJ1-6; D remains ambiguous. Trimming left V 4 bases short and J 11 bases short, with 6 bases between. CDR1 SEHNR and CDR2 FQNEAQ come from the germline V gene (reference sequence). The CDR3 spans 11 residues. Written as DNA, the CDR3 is TGTGCCAGCAGCTCAGGCCCACCCCTCCACTTT. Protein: CASSSGPPLHF.

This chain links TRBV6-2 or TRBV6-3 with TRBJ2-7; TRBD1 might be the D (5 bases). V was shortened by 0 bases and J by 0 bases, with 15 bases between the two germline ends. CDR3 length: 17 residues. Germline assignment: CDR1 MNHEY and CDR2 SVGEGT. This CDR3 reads CASSYSKSRQSSYEQYF. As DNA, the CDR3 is TGTGCCAGCAGTTACTCGAAGTCGAGACAGTCCTCCTACGAGCAGTACTTC.

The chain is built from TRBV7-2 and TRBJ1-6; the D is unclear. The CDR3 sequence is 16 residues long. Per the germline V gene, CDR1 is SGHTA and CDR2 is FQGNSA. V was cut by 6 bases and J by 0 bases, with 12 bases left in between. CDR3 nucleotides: TGTGCCAGCAGGCATAGTCTGAGCTCCTATAATTCACCCCTCCACTTT. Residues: CASRHSLSSYNSPLHF.

CDR3 coding DNA: TGCGCCAGCAGCTGGGGAGAATCTGGAAACACCATATATTTT. It is translated as CASSWGESGNTIYF. The V and J genes are TRBV5-1 and TRBJ1-3; D is uncertain. The CDR3 contains 14 residues. V lost 3 bases and J 1 base, leaving 8 bases between the germline ends. Germline-derived CDR1 and CDR2 are SGHRS and YFSETQ.

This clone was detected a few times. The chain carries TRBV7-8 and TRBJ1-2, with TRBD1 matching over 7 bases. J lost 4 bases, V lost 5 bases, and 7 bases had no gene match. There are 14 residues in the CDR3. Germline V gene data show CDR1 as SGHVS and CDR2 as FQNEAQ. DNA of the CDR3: TGTGCCAGCAGCCGGGGACAGCCTTTCTATGGCTACACCTTC. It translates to CASSRGQPFYGYTF.